This T cell receptor beta chain was obtained from a study of blood T cell repertoires in COVID-19. Whole-study context: Some COVID-19 samples were acute and others convalescent; all came from the United States, Italy and Spain.

Germline V lookup: CDR1 MNHNY, CDR2 SVGAGI (reference sequence). CDR3 size: 13 residues. V was pared by 7 bases and J by 9 bases, with 4 bases of the junction left unmatched. The table came from immunoSEQ multiplex PCR; TCRdb's copy has only in-frame clones and leaves some out. This sample has 150,000 to 200,000 clones; roughly 86% occur once, and the top ten carry about 3.9%. This TCR was sampled from a woman aged 55-70 years who had recovered from COVID-19. This rearrangement joins TRBV6-6 to TRBJ1-6, with 9 bases lining up with TRBD1. Sequencing used peripheral blood. CDR3 protein: CASTGQGFSPLHF. The CDR3 nucleotides read TGTGCCAGCACGGGACAGGGCTTTTCACCCCTCCACTTT.